This entry lists 15 T cell receptor beta chains sequenced from one sample in a study of blood T cell repertoires in COVID-19. Profiled with immunoSEQ multiplex PCR; TCRdb holds only in-frame clones, not every one. The sample lists about 74,000 clones, approximately 84% occurring once. Sequenced sample: peripheral blood. The receptors shown here come from an older man with acute or convalescent COVID-19.

The V call is TRBV18, the J call TRBJ2-1, with D hard to call. Trimming shortened V by 6 bases and J by 1 base, and 7 bases separated the two germline ends. This CDR3 region has 13 residues. Germline loops: CDR1 KGHSH, CDR2 LQKENI. CDR3 sequence reads: CASSPASYNEQFF. CDR3 sequence (DNA): TGTGCCAGCTCCCCAGCGTCCTACAATGAGCAGTTCTTC.

The gene calls are TRBV19 and TRBJ1-2, with 9 bases aligning to TRBD1. Looked up from germline, CDR1 is LNHDA and CDR2 is SQIVND (reference sequence). The trim removed 5 bases at V and 3 bases at J, leaving 10 bases unmatched. The CDR3 extends over 16 amino acids. The CDR3 DNA reads TGTGCCAGTAGTGCAACCGGGACAGGGTCAGACTATGGCTACACCTTC. Its protein is CASSATGTGSDYGYTF.

The chain carries TRBV7-9 and TRBJ2-7; 7 positions match TRBD1. The trim removed 5 bases at V and 6 bases at J, leaving 10 bases unmatched. Germline CDR1 is SEHNR and CDR2 is FQNEAQ (reference sequence). The CDR3 is made up of 14 amino acids. The DNA for the CDR3 is TGTGCCAGCAGCCAACAGGGGAGTGTCGGCGAGCAGTACTTC. This encodes CASSQQGSVGEQYF.

The chain carries TRBV18 and TRBJ1-2; D remains ambiguous. Germline V gene lookup returns CDR1 KGHSH and CDR2 LQKENI. The V and J ends lost 4 bases and 4 bases respectively, with 10 bases between them. This CDR3 spans 13 amino acids. The CDR3 coding sequence is TGTGCCAGCTCACTCCCCGACATCTATGGCTACACCTTC. As protein: CASSLPDIYGYTF.

V is TRBV7-8 and J is TRBJ1-2; D possibly corresponds to TRBD1 (6 bases). Germline V gene lookup returns CDR1 SGHVS and CDR2 FQNEAQ. V lost 5 bases, J lost 0 bases, and 13 bases lay in between. The CDR3 has 15 residues. The CDR3 is CASSPRGTSNYGYTF. CDR3 nucleotide sequence: TGTGCCAGCAGCCCAAGAGGGACATCTAACTATGGCTACACCTTC.

The chain has TRBV9 and TRBJ2-7, with 8 positions matching TRBD1. The J segment lost 5 bases and the V segment lost 4 bases, leaving 14 bases of the junction unmatched. This CDR3 is built from 16 residues. CDR1 is SGDLS, CDR2 YYNGEE, per germline. The CDR3 coding sequence is TGTGCCAGCAGCCGACTCGCAGGGGGCCTCGTGGACGAGCAGTACTTC. It encodes CASSRLAGGLVDEQYF.

The chain couples TRBV6-5 to TRBJ2-7, with TRBD2 identical over 10 bases. Trimming took 6 bases from V and 6 from J; bases not matched to a gene: 11. Germline CDR1 is MNHEY and CDR2 is SVGAGI. The CDR3 sequence is 15 residues long. CDR3 protein: CASSLGGTSVPEQYF. The CDR3, as DNA: TGTGCCAGCAGCCTGGGTGGGACTAGCGTCCCCGAGCAGTACTTC.

The chain uses TRBV28 and TRBJ2-1, with D unclear. This CDR3 is 16 amino acids long. V was shortened by 2 bases and J by 0 bases, with 11 bases between the two germline ends. In germline, CDR1 is MDHEN, CDR2 SYDVKM. In DNA, the CDR3 is TGTGCCAGCAGTTTAACGCGGCCTAGCTCCTACAATGAGCAGTTCTTC. Its translation is CASSLTRPSSYNEQFF.

Worth noting for this clone: A junction end diverges from the germline sequence, so it may reflect a read error. The V and J genes are TRBV13 and TRBJ1-1; a weak D match, TRBD1 (5 bases). The CDR3 runs 14 residues. The germline gives CDR1 PRHDT, CDR2 FYEKMQ (reference sequence). DNA for the CDR3: TGCGCGTCGACCGTGAATGCAGGGTGGACTGAAGCTTTCTTT. Translation: CASTVNAGWTEAFF.

This clone was detected a few times. V is TRBV19 and J is TRBJ1-4, with D unclear. The CDR3 totals 14 residues. V was trimmed by 1 base and J by 7 bases, leaving 10 bases between them. The germline V gene encodes CDR1 LNHDA and CDR2 SQIVND (reference sequence). The CDR3 spells CASSIGGQTEKLFF. For the CDR3, the DNA is TGTGCCAGTAGTATAGGCGGGCAGACTGAAAAACTGTTTTTT.

This chain joins TRBV7-8 and TRBJ2-3, with D uncertain. CDR1 and CDR2 (germline): SGHVS, FQNEAQ. V lost 4 bases and J 0 bases, leaving 17 bases between the germline ends. The CDR3 has 17 residues. CDR3 sequence reads: CASSSQTYPTSTDTQYF. The DNA of the CDR3 is TGTGCCAGCAGCTCCCAGACTTACCCTACTAGCACAGATACGCAGTATTTT.

V and J are TRBV9 and TRBJ2-3; D unclear. V was trimmed by 2 bases and J by 0 bases, leaving 4 bases between them. There are 13 residues in the CDR3. Germline-derived CDR1 and CDR2 are SGDLS and YYNGEE. The CDR3 DNA is TGTGCCAGCAGCGTTACTAGCACAGATACGCAGTATTTT. This gives the protein CASSVTSTDTQYF.

This chain joins TRBV13 and TRBJ2-1; 7 bases line up with TRBD1. Germline trimming cut 2 bases from V and 9 bases from J; bases unmatched to any gene: 10. Germline values: CDR1 PRHDT, CDR2 FYEKMQ (reference sequence). The CDR3 is made up of 15 amino acids. CDR3 region: CASSLRDRASGEQFF. The CDR3 DNA is TGTGCCAGCAGCTTAAGAGACAGGGCGTCAGGTGAGCAGTTCTTC.

In this sample, this clone turned up once. CDR3: CATSRAGLAGGSYEQYF. CDR3 DNA sequence: TGTGCCACCAGCAGAGCCGGACTAGCGGGAGGGTCGTACGAGCAGTACTTC. This chain joins TRBV15 and TRBJ2-7, with 15 bases matching TRBD2. The CDR3 sequence is 17 residues long. Germline trimming cut 1 base from V and 4 bases from J; bases unmatched to any gene: 5. Per the germline V gene, CDR1 is LNHNV and CDR2 is YYDKDF (reference sequence). The whole variable domain, filled in from reference TRBV15 and TRBJ2-7, reads DAMVIQNPRYQVTQFGKPVTLSCSQTLNHNVMYWYQQKSSQAPKLLFHYYDKDFNNEADTPDNFQSRRPNTSFCFLDIRSPGLGDTAMYLCATSRAGLAGGSYEQYFGPGTRLTVT.

This clone was seen a single time. At one end, the junction sequence differs from germline, possibly due to a read error. The chain employs TRBV28 and TRBJ1-2; D is possibly TRBD1 (6 bases). The germline V gene encodes CDR1 MDHEN and CDR2 SYDVKM. The CDR3 loop spans 12 amino acids. The CDR3 protein is CASRLGGYSYTF. The CDR3 DNA sequence: TGTGCCAGCAGACTTGGGGGCTATAGCTACACCTTC.